Given below is one T cell receptor beta chain in context. What it binds is not known. This CDR3 has 13 amino acids. Germline assignment: CDR1 MNHEY and CDR2 SMNVEV (reference sequence). Losses at the gene ends were 8 bases for V and 2 bases for J; bases not matched to a gene: 4. The data belong to a study of T cell responses to AZD1222 COVID-19 vaccine. This table comes from immunoSEQ multiplex PCR, and its TCRdb copy is limited to in-frame clones, with some not included. The table lists some 120,000 clones, around 82% of them singletons, with 6.2% in the top ten. Study results and caveats: Only after the peak T cell response were repertoires sampled.

The source was peripheral blood, collected on day 0 of AZD1222 vaccination. This rearrangement joins TRBV27 to TRBJ2-3, with 7 bases matching TRBD1. This clonotype was obtained from an adult in good health. CDR3 amino acids: CASGQGDTDTQYF. The CDR3, as DNA: TGTGCCAGCGGCCAGGGGGACACAGATACGCAGTATTTT.